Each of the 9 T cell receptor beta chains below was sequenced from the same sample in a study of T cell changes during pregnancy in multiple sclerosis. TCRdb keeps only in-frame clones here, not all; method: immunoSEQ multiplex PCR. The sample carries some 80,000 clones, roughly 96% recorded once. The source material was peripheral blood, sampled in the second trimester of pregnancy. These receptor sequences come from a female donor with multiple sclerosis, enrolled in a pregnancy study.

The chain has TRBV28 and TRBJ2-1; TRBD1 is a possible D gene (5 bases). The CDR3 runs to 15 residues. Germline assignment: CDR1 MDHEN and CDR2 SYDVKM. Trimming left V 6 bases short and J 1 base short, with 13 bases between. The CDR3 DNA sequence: TGTGCCAGCAGCCAAACCCAGGGATCCTACAATGAGCAGTTCTTC. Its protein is CASSQTQGSYNEQFF.

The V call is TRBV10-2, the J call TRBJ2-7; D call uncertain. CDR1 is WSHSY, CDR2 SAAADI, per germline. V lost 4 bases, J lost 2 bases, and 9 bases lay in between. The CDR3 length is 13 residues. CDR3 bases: TGCGCCAGCAGTGTAGGAGATACCTACGAGCAGTACTTC. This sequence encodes CASSVGDTYEQYF.

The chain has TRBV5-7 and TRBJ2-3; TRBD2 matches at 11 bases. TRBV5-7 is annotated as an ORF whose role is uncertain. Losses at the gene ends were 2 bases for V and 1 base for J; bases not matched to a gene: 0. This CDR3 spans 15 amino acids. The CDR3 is CASSLLAGGTDTQYF. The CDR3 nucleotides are TGTGCCAGCAGCTTACTAGCGGGAGGCACAGATACGCAGTATTTT.

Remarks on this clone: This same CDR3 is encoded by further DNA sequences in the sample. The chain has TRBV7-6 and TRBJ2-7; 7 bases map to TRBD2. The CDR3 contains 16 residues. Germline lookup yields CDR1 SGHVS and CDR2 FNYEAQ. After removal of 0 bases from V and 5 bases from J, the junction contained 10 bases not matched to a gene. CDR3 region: CASSLAGGGTSDEQYF. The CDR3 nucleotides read TGTGCCAGCAGCTTAGCTGGAGGAGGAACTAGCGACGAGCAGTACTTC.

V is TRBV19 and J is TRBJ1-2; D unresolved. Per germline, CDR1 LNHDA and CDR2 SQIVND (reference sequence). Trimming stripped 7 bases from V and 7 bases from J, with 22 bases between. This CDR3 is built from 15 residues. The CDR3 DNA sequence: TGTGCCAGTACCCTAGCGAGGGATTTTTCGGGTGGCTACACCTTC. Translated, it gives CASTLARDFSGGYTF.

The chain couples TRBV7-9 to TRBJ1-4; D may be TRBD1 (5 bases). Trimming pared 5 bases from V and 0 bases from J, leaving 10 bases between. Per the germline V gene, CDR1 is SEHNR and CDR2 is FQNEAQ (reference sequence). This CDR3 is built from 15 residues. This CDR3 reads CASSPPTATNEKLFF. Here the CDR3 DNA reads TGTGCCAGCAGCCCCCCGACAGCAACTAATGAAAAACTGTTTTTT.

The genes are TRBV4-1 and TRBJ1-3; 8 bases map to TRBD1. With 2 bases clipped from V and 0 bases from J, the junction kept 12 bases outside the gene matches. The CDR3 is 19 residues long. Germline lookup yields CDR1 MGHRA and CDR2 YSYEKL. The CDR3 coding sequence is TGCGCCAGCAGCCAAACACTACTCAGGGGGCCGATCTCTGGAAACACCATATATTTT. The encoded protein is CASSQTLLRGPISGNTIYF.

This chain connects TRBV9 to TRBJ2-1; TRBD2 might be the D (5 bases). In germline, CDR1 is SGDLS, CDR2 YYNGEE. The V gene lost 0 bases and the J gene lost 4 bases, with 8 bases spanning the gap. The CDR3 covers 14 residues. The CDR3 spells CASSVGRLYNEQFF. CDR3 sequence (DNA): TGTGCCAGCAGCGTAGGTCGACTATACAATGAGCAGTTCTTC.

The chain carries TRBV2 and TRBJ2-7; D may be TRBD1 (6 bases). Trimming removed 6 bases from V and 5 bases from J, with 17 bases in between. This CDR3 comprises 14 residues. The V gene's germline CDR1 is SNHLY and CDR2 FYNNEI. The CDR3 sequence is CASRVTGGFHEQYF. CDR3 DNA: TGTGCCAGCAGGGTGACAGGAGGTTTCCACGAGCAGTACTTC.